The 19 T cell receptor beta chains listed next were all sequenced from one sample in a study of T cell responses to AZD1222 COVID-19 vaccine. The table came from immunoSEQ multiplex PCR; TCRdb's copy has only in-frame clones and leaves some out. The sample shows about 92,000 clones, 88% of them seen only once. This specimen was peripheral blood, taken on day 0 of AZD1222 vaccination. The receptors originated from an adult in good health.

The chain recombines TRBV28 with TRBJ2-2; D is uncertain. V was clipped by 5 bases and J by 2 bases, with 9 bases between them. The CDR3 extends over 14 amino acids. Germline lookup yields CDR1 MDHEN and CDR2 SYDVKM. CDR3 DNA sequence: TGTGCCAGCAGTCCCCCAGGCAACACCGGGGAGCTGTTTTTT. Its protein is CASSPPGNTGELFF.

As DNA, the CDR3 is TGTGCCAGCTCCAGGACGTCGATCAACGACGAGCAGTACTTC. Amino acid sequence: CASSRTSINDEQYF. V gene TRBV18 combines with J gene TRBJ2-7; D not resolved. Trimming cost V 6 bases and J 5 bases, with 17 bases left between them. Germline V lookup: CDR1 KGHSH, CDR2 LQKENI. This CDR3 has 14 residues.

This sequence joins TRBV16 and TRBJ2-7; D remains ambiguous. CDR1 KGHSY and CDR2 FQNENV come from the germline V gene. The CDR3 consists of 15 residues. Trimming removed 2 bases from V and 2 bases from J, with 13 bases in between. As DNA, the CDR3 is TGTGCCAGCAGCCAAGCGAGAGCCCTTACCTACGAGCAGTACTTC. Protein: CASSQARALTYEQYF.

This clone was seen more than once but under ten times. The V call is TRBV7-2, the J call TRBJ2-7, with D uncertain. V lost 5 bases, J lost 0 bases, and 8 bases lay in between. Germline-derived CDR1 and CDR2 are SGHTA and FQGNSA. This CDR3 is built from 13 residues. In DNA, the CDR3 is TGTGCCAGCAGCCCCGGTGGCTCCTACGAGCAGTACTTC. This translates into CASSPGGSYEQYF.

This clone occurred a few times. The CDR3 sequence is CASSPRAGTPNQETQYF. The DNA for the CDR3 is TGTGCCAGTAGCCCGAGGGCCGGGACACCTAACCAAGAGACCCAGTACTTC. The chain employs TRBV19 and TRBJ2-5, with D possibly TRBD1 on 6 matching bases. V was clipped by 6 bases and J by 0 bases, with 20 bases between them. Looked up from germline, CDR1 is LNHDA and CDR2 is SQIVND (reference sequence). This CDR3 has 17 residues.

As to this clone: Additional DNA sequences in this sample encode the identical CDR3. The genes are TRBV24-1 and TRBJ1-5, with D possibly matching TRBD1 (5 bases). Germline CDR1 reads KGHDR; CDR2 reads SFDVKD. V dropped 9 bases and J dropped 0 bases, with 8 bases sitting between them. CDR3 length: 13 residues. In nucleotides, the CDR3 is TGTGCCACCGCAAGGGGTAGCAATCAGCCCCAGCATTTT. Protein product: CATARGSNQPQHF.

About this clone itself: One junction end disagrees with the germline gene, perhaps due to a read error. V and J are TRBV28 and TRBJ1-4; D ambiguous. Looked up from germline, CDR1 is MDHEN and CDR2 is SYDVKM. This CDR3 has 15 amino acids. CDR3 in amino acids: CVSSLRGSANEKLFF. The CDR3 region has the DNA TGTGTCAGCAGTTTACGAGGGTCGGCAAATGAAAAACTGTTTTTT. Full variable domain (remainder filled in from reference TRBV28 and TRBJ1-4): DVKVTQSSRYLVKRTGEKVFLECVQDMDHENMFWYRQDPGLGLRLIYFSYDVKMKEKGDIPEGYSVSREKKERFSLILESASTNQTSMYLCVSSLRGSANEKLFFGSGTQLSVL.

The chain recombines TRBV30 with TRBJ2-7; D gene unclear. The CDR3 runs 12 residues. Trimming left V 2 bases short and J 5 bases short, with 10 bases between. Per the germline V gene, CDR1 is GTSNPN and CDR2 is SVGIG (reference sequence). The CDR3 DNA follows: TGTGCCTGGAGTCCCGGGTTCAACGAGCAGTACTTC. It yields the protein CAWSPGFNEQYF.

This chain joins TRBV6-1 and TRBJ2-7; 9 bases are shared with TRBD2. CDR1 MNHNS and CDR2 SASEGT come from the germline V gene. This CDR3 comprises 15 residues. Unmatched junction bases numbered 3, after V lost 1 base and J lost 2 bases. CDR3 sequence (DNA): TGTGCCAGCAGTGAAGTTGCTAGCGGGACCTACGAGCAGTACTTC. Protein: CASSEVASGTYEQYF.

This clone has only one observation. The gene calls are TRBV27 and TRBJ2-7; D unresolved. CDR1 is MNHEY, CDR2 SMNVEV, per germline (reference sequence). The V gene lost 5 bases and the J gene lost 0 bases, with 11 bases spanning the gap. The CDR3 covers 14 residues. The CDR3 sequence is CASSHRRSSYEQYF. In DNA, the CDR3 is TGTGCCAGCAGTCACCGCCGAAGCTCCTACGAGCAGTACTTC.

The gene calls are TRBV28 and TRBJ1-1; no firm D call. With 5 bases removed from V and 1 base from J, the gap between germline ends came to 17 bases. CDR3 length equals 16 residues. The V gene's germline CDR1 is MDHEN and CDR2 SYDVKM. CDR3 in amino acids: CASSPSVGFRNTEAFF. In DNA, the CDR3 is TGTGCCAGCAGTCCAAGTGTGGGGTTCAGGAACACTGAAGCTTTCTTT.

V gene TRBV7-8 combines with J gene TRBJ2-2; D is ambiguous. This CDR3 is built from 14 residues. The germline V gene encodes CDR1 SGHVS and CDR2 FQNEAQ. The V gene lost 2 bases and the J gene lost 0 bases, with 4 bases spanning the gap. This CDR3 reads CASSLTANTGELFF. The CDR3 DNA reads as TGTGCCAGCAGCTTAACTGCGAACACCGGGGAGCTGTTTTTT.

The V call is TRBV19, the J call TRBJ1-5; 9 bases are shared with TRBD1. The germline gives CDR1 LNHDA, CDR2 SQIVND (reference sequence). The trim removed 6 bases at V and 4 bases at J, leaving 7 bases unmatched. The CDR3 has 15 residues. CDR3 sequence reads: CASRDRGIGNQPQHF. CDR3 DNA: TGTGCCAGTAGAGACAGGGGGATTGGAAATCAGCCCCAGCATTTT.

This clone has only a few counts. This sequence joins TRBV27 and TRBJ1-5; D unclear. This CDR3 has 12 amino acids. V gave up 3 bases and J gave up 4 bases, with 4 bases separating them. Germline CDR1 reads MNHEY; CDR2 reads SMNVEV (reference sequence). The CDR3 sequence is CASSFWNQPQHF. The CDR3 coding sequence is TGTGCCAGCAGTTTTTGGAATCAGCCCCAGCATTTT.

This clone was detected a few times. The rearrangement links TRBV19 to TRBJ2-1, with 8 bases identical to TRBD2. Trimming cost V 10 bases and J 4 bases; bases outside gene matches: 3. CDR1 and CDR2 (germline): LNHDA, SQIVND (reference sequence). The CDR3 loop spans 12 amino acids. CDR3 sequence (DNA): TGTGCCACGGGAGGGTTATACAATGAGCAGTTCTTC. Amino acids: CATGGLYNEQFF.

The chain couples TRBV19 to TRBJ2-3; D might be TRBD1 or TRBD2, each matching 5 bases. The germline V gene has CDR1 LNHDA and CDR2 SQIVND (reference sequence). The V end was cut by 3 bases, the J end by 2 bases, with 9 bases between. CDR3 length: 14 amino acids. The CDR3 sequence is CASSMGVFTDTQYF. CDR3 sequence (DNA): TGTGCCAGTAGTATGGGGGTATTCACAGATACGCAGTATTTT.

This chain links TRBV6-4 with TRBJ1-2; a weak D match, TRBD1 (5 bases). Looked up from germline, CDR1 is MRHNA and CDR2 is SNTAGT. This CDR3 has 12 residues. V dropped 6 bases and J dropped 0 bases, with 5 bases sitting between them. The CDR3 DNA follows: TGTGCCAGCAGGGGACCTAACTATGGCTACACCTTC. It translates to CASRGPNYGYTF.

The chain carries TRBV28 and TRBJ2-7; 12 nucleotides agree with TRBD2. V dropped 3 bases and J dropped 0; count of bases not matched to a gene: 9. Looked up from germline, CDR1 is MDHEN and CDR2 is SYDVKM. This CDR3 region has 18 residues. The chain's CDR3 is CASSFPRTSGTSSYEQYF. The CDR3 DNA reads as TGTGCCAGCAGTTTTCCCCGGACTAGCGGGACCAGCTCCTACGAGCAGTACTTC.

This clone was found once. The rearrangement uses TRBV28 and TRBJ1-5; weak D call: TRBD1 (5 bases). This CDR3 contains 15 residues. Trimming left V 5 bases short and J 2 bases short, with 13 bases between. Germline V CDR1 and CDR2: MDHEN, SYDVKM. The CDR3 sequence is CASSPPGGGNQPQHF. CDR3 DNA sequence: TGTGCCAGCAGTCCCCCCGGGGGTGGCAATCAGCCCCAGCATTTT.